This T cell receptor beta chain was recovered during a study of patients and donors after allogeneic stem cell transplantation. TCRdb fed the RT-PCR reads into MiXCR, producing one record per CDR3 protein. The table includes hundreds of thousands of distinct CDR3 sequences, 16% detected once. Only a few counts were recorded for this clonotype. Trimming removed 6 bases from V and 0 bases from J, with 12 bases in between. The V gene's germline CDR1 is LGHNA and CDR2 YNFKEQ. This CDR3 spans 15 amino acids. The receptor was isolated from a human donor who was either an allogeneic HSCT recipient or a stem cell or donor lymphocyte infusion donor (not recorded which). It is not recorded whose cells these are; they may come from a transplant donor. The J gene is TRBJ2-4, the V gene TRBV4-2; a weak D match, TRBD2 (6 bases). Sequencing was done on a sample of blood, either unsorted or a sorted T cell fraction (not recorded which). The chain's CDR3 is CASSIGLLAKNIQYF. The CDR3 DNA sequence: TGTGCCAGCAGTATTGGACTACTAGCCAAAAACATTCAGTACTTC.